The 25 T cell receptor beta chains in this list originate from one sample, sequenced in a study of blood T cell repertoires in COVID-19. Only in-frame clones appear in the TCRdb table, and some are missing; sequencing was by immunoSEQ multiplex PCR. The table has 200,000 to 250,000 clones, 84% seen once. Sequences were obtained from peripheral blood. All receptors derive from a woman older than 75 with COVID-19, enrolled during active disease.

The chain recombines TRBV5-1 with TRBJ1-1, with 9 bases matching TRBD1. The CDR3 has 16 residues. Per germline, CDR1 SGHRS and CDR2 YFSETQ. V shed 2 bases, J shed 2 bases, and the junction held 7 bases outside the gene matches. The CDR3 reads CASSFGYRGRNTEAFF. CDR3 nucleotide sequence: TGCGCCAGCAGCTTCGGATACAGGGGGCGCAACACTGAAGCTTTCTTT. Supplemented by reference TRBV5-1 and TRBJ1-1, the full variable domain reads KAGVTQTPRYLIKTRGQQVTLSCSPISGHRSVSWYQQTPGQGLQFLFEYFSETQRNKGNFPGRFSGRQFSNSRSEMNVSTLELGDSALYLCASSFGYRGRNTEAFFGQGTRLTVV.

This clone was counted between two and nine times. This chain's CDR3 is CASSQDSRRTDTQYF. In DNA, the CDR3 is TGTGCCAGCAGCCAAGATAGCAGAAGGACAGATACGCAGTATTTT. The V and J genes are TRBV3-1 (or the pseudogene TRBV3-2) and TRBJ2-3; D not certain. With 0 bases removed from V and 3 bases from J, the gap between germline ends came to 10 bases. Per germline, CDR1 LGHDT and CDR2 YNNKEL (reference sequence). The CDR3 is made up of 15 amino acids.

This clone was seen just once. V is TRBV19 and J is TRBJ2-1; possible D gene TRBD1, 8 bases. The V gene's germline CDR1 is LNHDA and CDR2 SQIVND (reference sequence). V shed 5 bases and J shed 3 bases, with 17 bases lying between them. This CDR3 comprises 16 residues. The CDR3 sequence: CASSGQGAGVYNEQFF. CDR3 nucleotide sequence: TGTGCCAGTAGTGGACAGGGTGCGGGAGTCTACAATGAGCAGTTCTTC.

This clone was seen only a few times. The chain uses TRBV5-6 and TRBJ2-2; D is perhaps TRBD1 (5 bases). Germline loops: CDR1 SGHDT, CDR2 YYEEEE. V lost 2 bases and J 1 base, leaving 6 bases between the germline ends. The CDR3 loop spans 14 amino acids. CDR3 DNA sequence: TGTGCCAGCAGCTTTACAGGGAACACCGGGGAGCTGTTTTTT. Residues: CASSFTGNTGELFF.

This rearrangement joins TRBV2 to TRBJ1-1; the D is unclear. V was clipped by 4 bases and J by 0 bases, with 9 bases between them. Germline V gene lookup returns CDR1 SNHLY and CDR2 FYNNEI. The CDR3 has 14 amino acids. This CDR3 reads CASSVSVMNTEAFF. In DNA form, the CDR3 reads TGTGCCAGCAGTGTGTCGGTAATGAACACTGAAGCTTTCTTT.

The chain is built from TRBV3-1 (or the pseudogene TRBV3-2) and TRBJ2-7; possibly TRBD2 for D (5 bases). V lost 4 bases to trimming and J lost 2 bases, with 9 bases between them. The CDR3 covers 13 residues. From germline, CDR1 is LGHDT and CDR2 YNNKEL (reference sequence). The CDR3 reads CASSPGLPYEQYF. CDR3 nucleotides: TGTGCCAGCAGCCCGGGGTTACCCTACGAGCAGTACTTC.

V is TRBV7-8 and J is TRBJ1-5, with 8 bases matching TRBD1. The V gene's germline CDR1 is SGHVS and CDR2 FQNEAQ. The CDR3 has 16 amino acids. Trimming removed 2 bases from V and 5 bases from J; junction bases left unmatched: 8. The CDR3 region is CASSLQRQGSYQPQHF. DNA for the CDR3: TGTGCCAGCAGCTTACAGAGACAGGGGAGTTATCAGCCCCAGCATTTT.

The chain uses TRBV2 and TRBJ2-3; maybe TRBD1 (6 bases). Trimming removed 6 bases at V and 8 bases at J, with 9 bases between. Per germline, CDR1 SNHLY and CDR2 FYNNEI. The CDR3 consists of 11 residues. CDR3 sequence reads: CASRQQGTQYF. Here the CDR3 DNA reads TGTGCCAGCAGGCAACAGGGTACGCAGTATTTT.

The V call is TRBV21-1, the J call TRBJ2-3; the D call in the table, TRBD2, was not verified against the DNA. TRBV21-1 is a recognized pseudogene. The CDR3 is 23 residues long. The CDR3 protein is CASSTSSGAERAWKFNSTDTQYF. In DNA, the CDR3 is TGTGCCAGCAGCACTTCTAGCGGGGCTGAGAGGGCGTGGAAGTTTAATTCCACAGATACGCAGTATTTT.

V is TRBV30 and J is TRBJ1-2, with 7 bases identical to TRBD1. V trimming: 3 bases; J trimming: 6 bases; junction bases outside the gene matches: 7. Germline V lookup: CDR1 GTSNPN, CDR2 SVGIG (reference sequence). The CDR3 has 13 residues. Here the CDR3 reads CAWSDRDRNGYTF. In DNA, the CDR3 is TGTGCCTGGAGCGACCGGGACAGAAATGGCTACACCTTC.

The V gene is TRBV11-2, the J gene TRBJ2-5; D possibly corresponds to TRBD2 (6 bases). In germline, CDR1 is SGHAT, CDR2 FQNNGV. CDR3 size: 13 residues. Trimming shortened V by 4 bases and J by 4 bases, and 10 bases separated the two germline ends. In nucleotides, the CDR3 is TGTGCCAGCAGCTCCGGAGGGGTAGAGACCCAGTACTTC. Amino acids: CASSSGGVETQYF.

The table lists this clone with a count of one. The chain uses TRBV7-8 and TRBJ2-3; TRBD1 is a possible D gene (5 bases). CDR1 and CDR2 from the germline V gene are SGHVS and FQNEAQ. V was trimmed by 1 base and J by 6 bases, leaving 17 bases between them. CDR3 length: 16 residues. DNA of the CDR3: TGTGCCAGCAGCTTAGTCGCGCGCTCCCCAGGGGATACGCAGTATTTT. Protein: CASSLVARSPGDTQYF.

The chain joins TRBV5-1 to TRBJ2-3; 9 nucleotides match TRBD2. Germline-derived CDR1 and CDR2 are SGHRS and YFSETQ. Trimming took 5 bases from V and 0 from J; bases not matched to a gene: 4. This CDR3 contains 15 residues. Here the CDR3 reads CASRAGGTSTDTQYF. As DNA, the CDR3 is TGCGCCAGCAGGGCGGGGGGGACTAGCACAGATACGCAGTATTTT.

This clone turned up a few times. The rearrangement joins TRBV28 to TRBJ1-2, with 7 bases aligning to TRBD1. V trimming: 11 bases; J trimming: 4 bases; junction bases outside the gene matches: 7. The length of the CDR3 is 12 residues. Germline V CDR1 and CDR2: MDHEN, SYDVKM. The CDR3 DNA reads TGTGCCTCGCGTCCAGGGGGCTATGGCTACACCTTC. Translated, it gives CASRPGGYGYTF.

The chain employs TRBV19 and TRBJ1-1; possible D gene TRBD1, 6 bases. The CDR3 totals 13 residues. Trimming left V 7 bases short and J 4 bases short, with 13 bases between. Germline CDR1 LNHDA, CDR2 SQIVND (reference sequence). The CDR3 sequence: CASKDQGSTEAFF. The CDR3, as DNA: TGTGCCAGTAAGGATCAGGGGTCCACTGAAGCTTTCTTT.

The genes are TRBV24-1 and TRBJ2-6; 9 nucleotides line up with TRBD1. This CDR3 is 19 amino acids long. With V trimmed by 7 bases and J by 0 bases, 12 bases remained unmatched. Germline V lookup: CDR1 KGHDR, CDR2 SFDVKD. Here the CDR3 reads CATRGGTGNYSSGANVLTF. The CDR3 DNA reads as TGTGCCACCAGAGGGGGGACAGGGAATTATAGCTCTGGGGCCAACGTCCTGACTTTC.

The rearrangement joins TRBV5-1 to TRBJ2-2; 7 nucleotides line up with TRBD1. The junction had 2 bases not matched to a gene; V was cut back by 3 bases and J by 0 bases. Germline CDR1 reads SGHRS; CDR2 reads YFSETQ. The CDR3 is 15 amino acids. As DNA, the CDR3 is TGCGCCAGCAGCTCGGGACAGCCGAACACCGGGGAGCTGTTTTTT. Residues: CASSSGQPNTGELFF.

This chain links TRBV6-5 with TRBJ2-7; TRBD2 is a possible D gene (6 bases). Per the germline V gene, CDR1 is MNHEY and CDR2 is SVGAGI. This CDR3 is built from 11 residues. V was trimmed by 5 bases and J by 6 bases, leaving 8 bases between them. The chain's CDR3 is CASSRRGEQYF. CDR3 nucleotides: TGTGCCAGCAGTCGGCGGGGCGAGCAGTACTTC.

J is TRBJ1-5 and V is TRBV30; tentatively, D is TRBD1 (5 bases). V lost 0 bases to trimming and J lost 2 bases, with 14 bases between them. The germline V gene encodes CDR1 GTSNPN and CDR2 SVGIG (reference sequence). This CDR3 spans 16 amino acids. The CDR3 nucleotides are TGTGCCTGGAGTGTACGTCGGGGGGGAGGCAATCAGCCCCAGCATTTT. Encoded protein: CAWSVRRGGGNQPQHF.

The chain carries TRBV4-2 and TRBJ2-3; perhaps TRBD1 as D (5 bases). V lost 4 bases and J lost 0, with 14 bases in between. This CDR3 region has 16 residues. The V gene's germline CDR1 is LGHNA and CDR2 YNFKEQ. The chain's CDR3 is CASSRSFGASTDTQYF. In DNA, the CDR3 is TGTGCCAGCAGCCGAAGTTTTGGGGCGAGCACAGATACGCAGTATTTT.

The V and J genes are TRBV7-9 and TRBJ2-1; tentative D call: TRBD2 (6 bases). CDR1 is SEHNR and CDR2 is FQNEAQ in the germline V gene (reference sequence). There are 12 residues in the CDR3. V lost 5 bases and J 10 bases, leaving 12 bases between the germline ends. As DNA, the CDR3 is TGTGCCAGCAGCAAGACCAGCGGGGAGCAGTTCTTC. It yields the protein CASSKTSGEQFF.

The V call is TRBV20-1, the J call TRBJ1-2; D gene unclear. V lost 1 base and J lost 3, with 3 bases in between. The CDR3 has 11 residues. Germline V CDR1 and CDR2: DFQATT, SNEGSKA (reference sequence). Written as DNA, the CDR3 is TGCAGTGCTAGAGCAGACTATGGCTACACCTTC. Protein product: CSARADYGYTF.

In this sample, this clone turned up once. The J gene is TRBJ2-2, the V gene TRBV5-1; 10 nucleotides agree with TRBD1. The V segment lost 6 bases and the J segment 5 bases; nucleotides outside the gene matches: 4. The germline V gene encodes CDR1 SGHRS and CDR2 YFSETQ. This CDR3 contains 14 residues. CDR3 region: CASNRDRGTGELFF. DNA for the CDR3: TGCGCCAGCAACCGGGACAGGGGAACCGGGGAGCTGTTTTTT.

The genes are TRBV4-2 and TRBJ2-1; 9 nucleotides align to TRBD2. The germline gives CDR1 LGHNA, CDR2 YNFKEQ. V shed 2 bases and J 6 bases; nucleotides not matched to a gene: 5. CDR3 length equals 15 residues. The CDR3 is CASSQSFSGGNEQFF. CDR3 nucleotide sequence: TGTGCCAGCAGCCAATCTTTTAGCGGGGGCAATGAGCAGTTCTTC.

This chain uses TRBV5-4 with TRBJ2-7; weak D call: TRBD2 (5 bases). The CDR3 runs 14 residues. The germline V and J ends were trimmed by 4 bases and 4 bases, with 15 bases remaining between them. The germline V gene encodes CDR1 SGHNT and CDR2 YYREEE (reference sequence). This CDR3 is CASSPGRRSYEQYF. The CDR3 coding sequence is TGTGCCAGCAGCCCCGGGCGGAGGTCTTACGAGCAGTACTTC.